This T cell receptor beta chain was recorded in a study of Ad26.COV2.S vaccination and SARS-CoV-2 variants. CDR3 length: 15 amino acids. Per germline, CDR1 SGHTA and CDR2 FQGNSA. Trimming shortened V by 1 base and J by 5 bases, and 14 bases separated the two germline ends. Documented treatment: 15 to 20 received Ad26.COV2.S at low or high dose, single or two shots; roughly 5 received placebo; per-sample allocation not given. The samples were gathered on day 63 after the first injection of vaccine or placebo. Some clones are missing from TCRdb's copy, which holds only in-frame ones; the method was immunoSEQ multiplex PCR. The table lists around 400,000 clones, around nine tenths of them singletons.

The specimen was peripheral blood, collected in a trial of Ad26.COV2.S vaccine versus placebo. The sequence was obtained from a person aged 18-60 years who received the Ad26.COV2.S COVID-19 vaccine or a placebo. The genes are TRBV7-2 and TRBJ1-2; D possibly corresponds to TRBD1 (5 bases). Here the CDR3 reads CASSLVGTGFYGYTF. The CDR3 coding sequence is TGTGCCAGCAGCTTAGTCGGGACGGGGTTTTATGGCTACACCTTC. The full variable domain, its missing parts supplied by reference TRBV7-2 and TRBJ1-2, is GAGVSQSPSNKVTEKGKDVELRCDPISGHTALYWYRQSLGQGLEFLIYFQGNSAPDKSGLPSDRFSAERTGGSVSTLTIQRTQQEDSAVYLCASSLVGTGFYGYTFGSGTRLTVV.